The source of this TCR beta chain is a study of cytomegalovirus exposure and HLA in healthy donors. The CDR3 totals 11 residues. The germline V gene has CDR1 SNHLY and CDR2 FYNNEI. Trimming took 8 bases from V and 6 from J, leaving 10 bases between them. Primers: 60 Vbeta forward and 13 Jbeta reverse. Clones were sequenced by immunoSEQ multiplex PCR, and TCRdb holds only the in-frame ones, with some missing. The sample includes some 120,000 clones, about 79% of them seen just once. The J gene is TRBJ1-1, the V gene TRBV2; D gene uncertain. The clonotype originates from a man aged 25-45 years in good health and CMV-seropositive. The sample taken for sequencing was PBMCs. The CDR3 nucleotides read TGTGCCAGCTCTTTTTACTCTGAAGCTTTCTTT. Protein: CASSFYSEAFF.